These T cell receptor beta chains were read from a single sample in a study of blood T cell repertoires in COVID-19. The assay was immunoSEQ multiplex PCR, and TCRdb's table has in-frame clones only and misses some. The sample has 50,000 to 65,000 clones; approximately 82% are singletons. The sample was peripheral blood. The receptors here all came from a human donor in a cohort sampled during active COVID-19. The CDR3 runs from the conserved cysteine through the conserved F or W. Fields, in order: J gene, D gene, clone size, CDR3 length, V gene, CDR3 DNA, CDR3 protein. A D gene is named only where the DNA matches it firmly. Clone size is not always given. Where it is, it says once, few, many or a class for expanded clones.

J gene: TRBJ2-1; D gene: -; clone size: -; CDR3 length: 15; V gene: TRBV5-1; CDR3 DNA: TGCGCCAGCAGCTTCGCAGGAAGCTCCTACAATGAGCAGTTCTTC; CDR3 protein: CASSFAGSSYNEQFF
J gene: TRBJ1-6; D gene: -; clone size: -; CDR3 length: 17; V gene: TRBV25-1; CDR3 DNA: TGTGCCAGCAGTGAAGCCCGGACAGACATCTTTAATTCACCCCTCCACTTT; CDR3 protein: CASSEARTDIFNSPLHF
J gene: TRBJ1-5; D gene: -; clone size: once; CDR3 length: 16; V gene: TRBV6-1; CDR3 DNA: TGTGCCAGCAGTGAAGGGTACAGCTTACGCAATCAGCCCCAGCATTTT; CDR3 protein: CASSEGYSLRNQPQHF
J gene: TRBJ1-6; D gene: -; clone size: many; CDR3 length: 17; V gene: TRBV27; CDR3 DNA: TGTGCCAGCAGTCCCCGTGGGGGGGCTGGGTATAATTCACCCCTCCACTTT; CDR3 protein: CASSPRGGAGYNSPLHF
J gene: TRBJ2-2; D gene: TRBD2; clone size: -; CDR3 length: 15; V gene: TRBV5-1; CDR3 DNA: TGCGCCAGCAGAGGACTAGCAGAGAACACCGGGGAGCTGTTTTTT; CDR3 protein: CASRGLAENTGELFF
J gene: TRBJ2-5; D gene: -; clone size: -; CDR3 length: 15; V gene: TRBV5-4; CDR3 DNA: TGTGCCAGCAGGCCGGGGATGGGGGGTAGAGAGACCCAGTACTTC; CDR3 protein: CASRPGMGGRETQYF
J gene: TRBJ1-3; D gene: -; clone size: -; CDR3 length: 14; V gene: TRBV6-1; CDR3 DNA: TGTGCCAGCAGTGAAGGACCGGGAGGAAACACCATATATTTT; CDR3 protein: CASSEGPGGNTIYF
J gene: TRBJ2-5; D gene: -; clone size: -; CDR3 length: 13; V gene: TRBV7-2; CDR3 DNA: TGTGCCAGCAGCCCAGAAATCGAAGAGACCCAGTACTTC; CDR3 protein: CASSPEIEETQYF
J gene: TRBJ1-2; D gene: -; clone size: -; CDR3 length: 13; V gene: TRBV6-1; CDR3 DNA: TGTGCCAGCAGTGAAGCGCTCCGGGATGGCTACACCTTC; CDR3 protein: CASSEALRDGYTF
J gene: TRBJ2-3; D gene: -; clone size: -; CDR3 length: 14; V gene: TRBV19; CDR3 DNA: TGTGCCAGTAGTTGGGCGAGGGGCACAGATACGCAGTATTTT; CDR3 protein: CASSWARGTDTQYF
J gene: TRBJ2-5; D gene: -; clone size: -; CDR3 length: 15; V gene: TRBV27; CDR3 DNA: TGTGCCAGCAGTCCCCAGTGGGAGCGAAGGGAGACCCAGTACTTC; CDR3 protein: CASSPQWERRETQYF